This T cell receptor beta chain was recovered during a study of blood T cell repertoires in COVID-19 (dated by TCRdb to about 2020). A note on the overall study: Samples covering the acute and convalescent phases of COVID-19 were provided by collaborators in the United States, Italy and Spain. The material from the prospective study consisted of cDNA or gDNA derived from T cells, B-cell-depleted T cells, or PBMCs. Deeply sampled blood TCRbeta repertoires from subjects exposed to, actively infected with, or recovered from COVID-19 were included in the dataset. A freely available public database, intended as a resource for researchers studying the immune response to SARS-CoV-2, is where the repertoires were released. Samples were obtained from the ongoing ImmuneRACE study (first 160 participants) and from 1,254 subjects provided by 6 global collaborators. Nearly every sample came with metadata listing a de-identified subject ID, COVID-19 status, age in years and sex. HLA class I and class II types, where available, came from metadata supplied by the sample provider rather than from assay-based typing. The research as a whole found: How much clinical and demographic metadata was included differed by source and by participant, and the metadata was provided uncurated.

Collaborating institutions collected whole blood in K2EDTA tubes following their own protocols. For TCRbeta analysis, collaborators shipped samples in one of three forms: frozen whole blood, isolated PBMCs, or DNA extracted from either of those sample types. This clone was counted only a few times. Which antigen it targets is not known. Qualities for individual bases were not recorded, and no much larger clone is one base off. TCRbeta CDR3 regions were amplified from genomic DNA using the immunoSEQ Assay, a bias-controlled multiplex PCR. In the original analysis: Nucleated cell counts per sample were estimated from amplification of reference gene primers within the assay. To quantify the absolute abundance of each unique TCRbeta CDR3 rearrangement, sequence reads were collapsed and filtered. For each sample, productive Simpson clonality was calculated as the square root of Simpson's diversity index over productive rearrangements. The source is immuneACCESS, and TCRdb retained only in-frame sequences with V and J called. Part of the clones is not carried over; for the studies checked, unresolved V genes explain less than half of this, and the remainder is unexplained. V, J and clone size were drawn from that table, and D and trimming were deduced from the DNA. The sample yields about 9,200 clones; under 90% were counted once. In total, the top ten clones hold less than 8.5% of the sample.

V loses 1 base, J loses 6 bases, and the germline ends lie 14 bases apart. Including cysteine and phenylalanine, the CDR3 has 15 amino acids. The sequence is cut down to CDR3 DNA, 45 bases in frame from base 1. For CDR1 and CDR2, the germline V gene (reference sequence) lists LGHDT and YNNKEL. Sample: peripheral blood. This receptor was identified in a man aged 65-85 years with active COVID-19. The chain employs TRBV3-1 (or the pseudogene TRBV3-2) and TRBJ2-3; a tentative D call is TRBD2 (6 bases match). The DNA reads as follows: TGTGCCAGCAGCCAAGGGACTACCGGCAGGGATACGCAGTATTTT. Translated, it reads CASSQGTTGRDTQYF.